Reported below is one T cell receptor (beta chain). The antigen is not known. With 5 bases removed from V and 3 bases from J, the gap between germline ends came to 13 bases. The CDR3 sequence is 14 residues long. CDR1 is SGHTA and CDR2 is FQGNSA in the germline V gene. The sample originates from a study of radiotherapy plus CTLA-4 blockade in lung cancer. Study findings and constraints: Radiotherapy with ipilimumab was followed by blood expansion of tumor-derived clones.

Ipilimumab CTLA-4 blockade and focal radiation were given to patients with chemo-refractory metastatic non-small-cell lung cancer. Using immunoSEQ multiplex PCR, the repertoire was profiled, and TCRdb retains in-frame clones only, with some absent. The sample consists of roughly 100,000 clones, about 85% of them appearing once. The sequence was collected from a human donor with non-small cell lung cancer that progressed on radiotherapy plus ipilimumab. Some clones in this sample may be carry-over from other donors' samples. The sample was peripheral blood, taken from a patient treated with radiotherapy plus ipilimumab. This chain uses TRBV7-2 with TRBJ1-1; the D is unclear. CDR3 residues: CASSLQPGYTEAFF. CDR3 coding DNA: TGTGCCAGCAGCCTCCAACCGGGCTACACTGAAGCTTTCTTT.